This entry lists 28 T cell receptor beta chains sequenced from one sample in a study of shared clonotypes between healthy human individuals. Clones were sequenced by immunoSEQ multiplex PCR, and TCRdb holds only the in-frame ones, with some missing. This sample has roughly 2.6 million clones, with around 94% found just once. Sequencing input: naive CD4+ T cells sorted from blood. Subset indicated: CD45RA+ positively selected. These receptors originate from a man between 18 and 35 years old in good health.

A single count supports this clone. The chain is built from TRBV6-6 and TRBJ2-7; 7 bases line up with TRBD1. Per the germline V gene, CDR1 is MNHNY and CDR2 is SVGAGI (reference sequence). Trimming took 4 bases from V and 2 from J; bases not matched to a gene: 8. The CDR3 has 15 amino acids. The DNA of the CDR3 is TGTGCCAGCAGTTTCCGGGACAGAAGTACCTACGAGCAGTACTTC. Translated, it gives CASSFRDRSTYEQYF.

The gene calls are TRBV5-1 and TRBJ2-7, with D maybe TRBD1 (7 bases). The V gene's germline CDR1 is SGHRS and CDR2 YFSETQ. V was cut by 4 bases and J by 1 base, with 12 bases left in between. This CDR3 comprises 14 residues. The CDR3 sequence is CASSMTGTSYEQYF. The CDR3 coding sequence is TGCGCCAGCAGCATGACAGGGACTTCCTACGAGCAGTACTTC.

The chain uses TRBV5-4 and TRBJ1-2, with a possible D match to TRBD1 (5 bases). Trimming pared 4 bases from V and 4 bases from J, leaving 20 bases between. The CDR3 is 16 residues long. Germline V gene data show CDR1 as SGHNT and CDR2 as YYREEE (reference sequence). DNA of the CDR3: TGTGCCAGCAGCCCTGGGGCCCCCCCGGCTATCTATGGCTACACCTTC. Translating gives CASSPGAPPAIYGYTF.

J is TRBJ1-3 and V is TRBV18; D remains unclear. CDR1 is KGHSH, CDR2 LQKENI, per germline. The CDR3 contains 14 residues. The V end was cut by 4 bases, the J end by 2 bases, with 9 bases between. The CDR3: CASSQAAAGNTIYF. The CDR3 DNA sequence: TGTGCCAGCTCACAGGCCGCGGCTGGAAACACCATATATTTT.

This clone was seen only once. V gene TRBV4-3 combines with J gene TRBJ1-6, with D uncertain. Germline V CDR1 and CDR2: LGHNA, YSLEER. Trimming removed 1 base at V and 9 bases at J, with 13 bases between. This CDR3 comprises 15 residues. The CDR3 protein is CASSQVYGSTSPLHF. CDR3 nucleotide sequence: TGCGCCAGCAGCCAAGTCTACGGGTCTACTTCACCCCTCCACTTT.

Here the CDR3 reads CASSPETGTGLTEAFF. CDR3 bases: TGTGCCAGCAGCCCTGAGACCGGGACAGGGTTAACTGAAGCTTTCTTT. The J gene is TRBJ1-1, the V gene TRBV5-6; 9 bases are a match to TRBD1. V dropped 4 bases and J dropped 5; count of bases not matched to a gene: 12. This CDR3 has 16 residues. CDR1 and CDR2 (germline): SGHDT, YYEEEE.

J is TRBJ2-3 and V is TRBV19, with TRBD2 matching over 9 bases. The CDR3 length is 15 residues. Germline CDR1 is LNHDA and CDR2 is SQIVND (reference sequence). Germline trimming cut 4 bases from V and 1 base from J; bases unmatched to any gene: 3. The CDR3: CASSTRTSGTDTQYF. The CDR3 nucleotides are TGTGCCAGTAGTACCCGGACTAGCGGCACAGATACGCAGTATTTT.

The chain joins TRBV7-8 to TRBJ1-1, with D hard to call. Between the trimmed V and J ends, which lost 4 bases and 2 bases, there was a span of 8 bases. CDR1 SGHVS and CDR2 FQNEAQ come from the germline V gene. The CDR3 spans 13 residues. The CDR3 DNA follows: TGTGCCAGCAGCTCAACAGATAACACTGAAGCTTTCTTT. Its translation: CASSSTDNTEAFF.

V and J are TRBV5-1 and TRBJ1-2, with TRBD1 matching over 7 bases. The V and J ends lost 4 bases and 4 bases, in that order; junction bases with no gene match: 10. CDR1 is SGHRS and CDR2 is YFSETQ in the germline V gene. The CDR3 sequence is 15 residues long. The CDR3 DNA sequence: TGCGCCAGCAGCGGGGGACAGTTACAGAGCTATGGCTACACCTTC. It translates to CASSGGQLQSYGYTF.

This chain uses TRBV7-2 with TRBJ1-5; possible D gene TRBD1, 5 bases. This CDR3 spans 16 amino acids. The germline V and J ends were trimmed by 1 base and 7 bases, with 17 bases remaining between them. Germline CDR1 is SGHTA and CDR2 is FQGNSA. CDR3 amino acids: CASSLEGRAVGQPQHF. The DNA for the CDR3 is TGTGCCAGCAGCTTAGAGGGCAGGGCGGTAGGACAGCCCCAGCATTTT.

This chain connects TRBV9 to TRBJ2-2, with 9 bases that match TRBD2. The ends lost 0 bases at V and 7 bases at J; junction bases unmatched: 4. This CDR3 spans 15 amino acids. CDR1 SGDLS and CDR2 YYNGEE come from the germline V gene. The CDR3 DNA reads as TGTGCCAGCAGCGTAGCTGGTAGCGGGAGCGGGGAGCTGTTTTTT. This encodes CASSVAGSGSGELFF.

The CDR3 loop is CASSESDNIQYF. The CDR3 nucleotides read TGTGCCAGCAGTGAAAGCGACAACATTCAGTACTTC. The rearrangement links TRBV25-1 to TRBJ2-4; no reliable D call. The CDR3 runs 12 residues. The germline V gene encodes CDR1 MGHDK and CDR2 SYGVNS. V was cut by 2 bases and J by 7 bases, with 6 bases left in between. Complete variable domain (other parts from reference TRBV25-1 and TRBJ2-4): EADIYQTPRYLVIGTGKKITLECSQTMGHDKMYWYQQDPGMELHLIHYSYGVNSTEKGDLSSESTVSRIRTEHFPLTLESARPSHTSQYLCASSESDNIQYFGAGTRLSVL.

In its sample, this clone was seen once. V and J are TRBV5-4 and TRBJ2-5; D is unresolved. The CDR3 spans 14 residues. V lost 4 bases and J 1 base, leaving 11 bases between the germline ends. Germline lookup yields CDR1 SGHNT and CDR2 YYREEE (reference sequence). CDR3 DNA sequence: TGTGCCAGCAGCGAAGGAAGGCTCCAAGAGACCCAGTACTTC. As protein: CASSEGRLQETQYF. Supplemented by reference TRBV5-4 and TRBJ2-5, the full variable domain reads ETGVTQSPTHLIKTRGQQVTLRCSSQSGHNTVSWYQQALGQGPQFIFQYYREEENGRGNFPPRFSGLQFPNYSSELNVNALELDDSALYLCASSEGRLQETQYFGPGTRLLVL.

The chain has TRBV27 and TRBJ2-1; TRBD2 matches 9 bases. CDR1 and CDR2 from the germline V gene are MNHEY and SMNVEV (reference sequence). The CDR3 spans 15 residues. V gave up 4 bases and J gave up 8 bases; unmatched junction bases: 9. The DNA for the CDR3 is TGTGCCAGCAGTTGGCCCGGCGGGGGGGTTCATGAGCAGTTCTTC. Encoded protein: CASSWPGGGVHEQFF.

V and J are TRBV27 and TRBJ2-6; no reliable D call. The germline V gene encodes CDR1 MNHEY and CDR2 SMNVEV (reference sequence). Trimming left V 2 bases short and J 0 bases short, with 11 bases between. This CDR3 is 17 amino acids long. CDR3 sequence: CASSLGLGLSGANVLTF. CDR3 nucleotide sequence: TGTGCCAGCAGTTTAGGGCTAGGCCTCTCTGGGGCCAACGTCCTGACTTTC.

This clone came up once. The genes are TRBV4-2 and TRBJ2-7, with 13 bases aligning to TRBD2. The CDR3 contains 19 residues. Losses at the gene ends were 4 bases for V and 2 bases for J; bases not matched to a gene: 14. The germline V gene has CDR1 LGHNA and CDR2 YNFKEQ. The DNA of the CDR3 is TGTGCCAGCAGCCCTTCGCCGGGACTAGCGGGGTTTAACACCTACGAGCAGTACTTC. This gives the protein CASSPSPGLAGFNTYEQYF.

The rearrangement uses TRBV4-1 and TRBJ1-6; D remains ambiguous. CDR3 length: 12 amino acids. The V gene's germline CDR1 is MGHRA and CDR2 YSYEKL. Trimming shortened V by 3 bases and J by 8 bases, and 5 bases separated the two germline ends. CDR3 DNA: TGCGCCAGCAGCCACGGCTATTCACCCCTCCACTTT. It translates to CASSHGYSPLHF.

The rearrangement uses TRBV5-1 and TRBJ1-2; D gene uncertain. Trimming stripped 0 bases from V and 7 bases from J, with 7 bases between. The germline V gene encodes CDR1 SGHRS and CDR2 YFSETQ. There are 12 residues in the CDR3. CDR3 DNA sequence: TGCGCCAGCAGCTTGGACCAGTTTGGCTACACCTTC. Translation: CASSLDQFGYTF.

The V gene is TRBV27, the J gene TRBJ2-7; D is undetermined. V was trimmed by 0 bases and J by 4 bases, leaving 7 bases between them. CDR1 is MNHEY and CDR2 is SMNVEV in the germline V gene (reference sequence). The CDR3 runs 13 residues. CDR3 protein: CASSLSRFYEQYF. The CDR3 DNA follows: TGTGCCAGCAGTTTATCTCGCTTTTACGAGCAGTACTTC.

The CDR3 sequence: CASPTAETQYF. The CDR3 nucleotides read TGCGCCAGCCCCACAGCAGAGACCCAGTACTTC. The V call is TRBV5-1, the J call TRBJ2-5; D call uncertain. Per the germline V gene, CDR1 is SGHRS and CDR2 is YFSETQ. V was trimmed by 7 bases and J by 4 bases, leaving 8 bases between them. The CDR3 is made up of 11 amino acids.

The chain combines TRBV7-9 with TRBJ1-6, with TRBD1 matching over 9 bases. V was pared by 2 bases and J by 7 bases, with 3 bases of the junction left unmatched. Germline CDR1 is SEHNR and CDR2 is FQNEAQ (reference sequence). The CDR3 spans 15 residues. The chain's CDR3 is CASSLLQGANSPLHF. CDR3 DNA: TGTGCCAGCAGCTTATTACAGGGGGCAAATTCACCCCTCCACTTT.

The chain couples TRBV5-4 to TRBJ2-7; D unresolved. Germline V lookup: CDR1 SGHNT, CDR2 YYREEE (reference sequence). Trimming removed 0 bases at V and 2 bases at J, with 9 bases between. The length of the CDR3 is 14 residues. The CDR3 DNA reads TGTGCCAGCAGCTTGGACGGAACCCCCTACGAGCAGTACTTC. This encodes CASSLDGTPYEQYF.

This chain joins TRBV6-5 and TRBJ2-7; 8 nucleotides agree with TRBD2. The CDR3 runs 16 residues. Trimming cost V 2 bases and J 1 base; bases outside gene matches: 7. Germline V gene data show CDR1 as MNHEY and CDR2 as SVGAGI. CDR3 loop: CASSYVWRGDSYEQYF. In DNA form, the CDR3 reads TGTGCCAGCAGTTACGTCTGGCGGGGGGATTCCTACGAGCAGTACTTC.

The rearrangement links TRBV19 to TRBJ1-2; TRBD1 might be the D (5 bases). CDR1 LNHDA and CDR2 SQIVND come from the germline V gene (reference sequence). The CDR3 spans 13 residues. V lost 3 bases, J lost 4 bases, and 9 bases lay in between. The CDR3 bases are TGTGCCAGTAGTATCCCGGACACCTATGGCTACACCTTC. This encodes CASSIPDTYGYTF.

In its sample, this clone was seen once. The rearrangement uses TRBV2 and TRBJ1-1; 9 bases line up with TRBD1. The CDR3 sequence is 17 residues long. The trim removed 7 bases at V and 1 base at J, leaving 13 bases unmatched. Germline V gene lookup returns CDR1 SNHLY and CDR2 FYNNEI. The chain's CDR3 is CASKFEQGAFGNTEAFF. The CDR3 DNA sequence: TGTGCCAGCAAGTTCGAACAGGGGGCTTTCGGGAACACTGAAGCTTTCTTT. Combining the CDR3 with reference TRBV2 and TRBJ1-1 gives the whole variable domain EPEVTQTPSHQVTQMGQEVILRCVPISNHLYFYWYRQILGQKVEFLVSFYNNEISEKSEIFDDQFSVERPDGSNFTLKIRSTKLEDSAMYFCASKFEQGAFGNTEAFFGQGTRLTVV.

The chain links TRBV7-3 to TRBJ2-2; D is unclear. The CDR3 is made up of 13 amino acids. In germline, CDR1 is SGHTA, CDR2 FQGTGA. With 4 bases removed from V and 7 bases from J, the gap between germline ends came to 10 bases. The CDR3 coding sequence is TGTGCCAGCAGCTCCCCAAAAAACGGGGAGCTGTTTTTT. Its translation is CASSSPKNGELFF.

The rearrangement uses TRBV5-5 and TRBJ1-2; tentatively, D is TRBD1 (6 bases). Germline loops: CDR1 SGHKS, CDR2 YYEKEE (reference sequence). Trimming shortened V by 4 bases and J by 5 bases, and 15 bases separated the two germline ends. The CDR3 is 14 residues long. Here the CDR3 DNA reads TGTGCCAGCAGCACTACTGACAGGATATATGGCTACACCTTC. This translates into CASSTTDRIYGYTF.

The chain joins TRBV10-3 to TRBJ2-1; 10 positions agree with TRBD1. The CDR3 has 14 residues. Trimming took 8 bases from V and 3 from J; bases not matched to a gene: 4. Germline CDR1 reads ENHRY; CDR2 reads SYGVKD. In DNA, the CDR3 is TGTGCCATCGGAGGACAGGGGGGCTACAATGAGCAGTTCTTC. Protein sequence: CAIGGQGGYNEQFF.